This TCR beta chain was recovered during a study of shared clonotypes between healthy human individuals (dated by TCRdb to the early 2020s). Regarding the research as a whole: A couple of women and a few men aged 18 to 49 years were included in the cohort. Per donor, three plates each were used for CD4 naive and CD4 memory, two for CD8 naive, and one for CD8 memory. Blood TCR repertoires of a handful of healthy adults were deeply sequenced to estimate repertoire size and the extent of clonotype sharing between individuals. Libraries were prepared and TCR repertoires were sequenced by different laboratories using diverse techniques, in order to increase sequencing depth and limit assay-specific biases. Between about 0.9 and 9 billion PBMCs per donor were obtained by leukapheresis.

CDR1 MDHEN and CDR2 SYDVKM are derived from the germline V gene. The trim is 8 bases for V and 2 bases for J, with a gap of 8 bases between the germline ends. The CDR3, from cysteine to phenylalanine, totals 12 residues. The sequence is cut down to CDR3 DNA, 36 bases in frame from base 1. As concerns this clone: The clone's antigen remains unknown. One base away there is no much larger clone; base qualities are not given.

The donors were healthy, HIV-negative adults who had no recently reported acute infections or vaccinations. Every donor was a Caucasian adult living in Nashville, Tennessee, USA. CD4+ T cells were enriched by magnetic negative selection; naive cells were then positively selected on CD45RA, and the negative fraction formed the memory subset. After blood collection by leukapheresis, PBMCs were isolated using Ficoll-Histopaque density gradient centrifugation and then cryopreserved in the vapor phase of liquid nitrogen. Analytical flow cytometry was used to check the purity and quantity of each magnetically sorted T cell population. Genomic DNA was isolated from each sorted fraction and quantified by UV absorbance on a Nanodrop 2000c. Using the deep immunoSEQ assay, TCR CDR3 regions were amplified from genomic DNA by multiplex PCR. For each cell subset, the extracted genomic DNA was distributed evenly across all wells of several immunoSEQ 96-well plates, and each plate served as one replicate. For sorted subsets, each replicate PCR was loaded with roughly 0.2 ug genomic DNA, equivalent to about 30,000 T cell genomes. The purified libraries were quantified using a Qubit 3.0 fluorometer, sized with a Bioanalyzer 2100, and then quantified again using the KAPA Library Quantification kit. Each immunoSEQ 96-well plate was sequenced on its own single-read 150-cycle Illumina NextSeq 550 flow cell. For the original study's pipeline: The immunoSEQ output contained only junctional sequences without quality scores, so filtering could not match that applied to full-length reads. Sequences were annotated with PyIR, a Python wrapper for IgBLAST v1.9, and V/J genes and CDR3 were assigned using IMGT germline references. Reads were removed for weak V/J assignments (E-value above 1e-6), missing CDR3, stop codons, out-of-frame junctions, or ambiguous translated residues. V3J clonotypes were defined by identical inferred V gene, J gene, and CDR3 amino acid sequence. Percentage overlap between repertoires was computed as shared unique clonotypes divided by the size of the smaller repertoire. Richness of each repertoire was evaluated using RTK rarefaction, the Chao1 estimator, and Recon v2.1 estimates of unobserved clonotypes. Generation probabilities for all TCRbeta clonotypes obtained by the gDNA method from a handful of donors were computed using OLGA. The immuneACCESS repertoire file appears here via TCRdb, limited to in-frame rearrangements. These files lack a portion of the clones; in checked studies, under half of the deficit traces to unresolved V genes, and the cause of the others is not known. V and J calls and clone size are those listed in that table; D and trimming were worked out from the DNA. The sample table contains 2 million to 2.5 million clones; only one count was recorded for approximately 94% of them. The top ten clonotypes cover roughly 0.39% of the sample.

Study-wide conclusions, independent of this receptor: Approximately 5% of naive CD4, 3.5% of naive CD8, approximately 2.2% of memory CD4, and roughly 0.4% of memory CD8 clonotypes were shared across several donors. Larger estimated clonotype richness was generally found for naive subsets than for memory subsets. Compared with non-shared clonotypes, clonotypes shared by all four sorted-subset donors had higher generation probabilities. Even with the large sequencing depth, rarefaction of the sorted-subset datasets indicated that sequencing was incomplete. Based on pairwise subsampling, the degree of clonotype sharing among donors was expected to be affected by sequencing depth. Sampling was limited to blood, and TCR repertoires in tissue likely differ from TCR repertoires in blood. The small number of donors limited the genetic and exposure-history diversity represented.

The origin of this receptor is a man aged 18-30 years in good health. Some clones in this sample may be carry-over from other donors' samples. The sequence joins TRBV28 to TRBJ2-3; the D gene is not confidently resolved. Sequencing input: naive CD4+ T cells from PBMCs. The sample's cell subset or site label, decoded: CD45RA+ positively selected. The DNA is TGTGCCAGCGGGCCAAACACAGATACGCAGTATTTT. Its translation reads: CASGPNTDTQYF.